Each of the 2 T cell receptor beta chains below was sequenced from the same sample in a study of shared clonotypes between healthy human individuals (dated by TCRdb to 2019 to 2021). The library was produced with the immunoSEQ multiplex PCR assay. Held by TCRdb, this immuneACCESS table contains in-frame sequences only and omits some clones. Under half of the omission traces to an unresolved V gene where checked; the cause of the rest is unknown. This sample is represented by approximately 2,000,000 clones; around 93% of them were singletons. Together, the top ten hold 0.37% of the sample. Sequencing was done on a sample of naive CD4+ T cells from PBMCs. The meaning of the sample's cell subset or site label: CD45RA+ positively selected. The receptor set was obtained from a man aged 18-30 years in good health. Some clones in this sample may be carry-over from other donors' samples.

This clone came up a few times. V gene TRBV27 combines with J gene TRBJ1-4; D perhaps matches TRBD1 (6 bases). Trimming took 9 bases from V and 4 from J, leaving 15 bases between them. This CDR3 has 14 amino acids. Germline CDR1 and CDR2: MNHEY and SMNVEV (reference sequence). The CDR3 DNA follows: TGTGCCAGTTCCCCGGGACAAAGTAATGAAAAACTGTTTTTT. Its translation is CASSPGQSNEKLFF.

This chain uses TRBV28 with TRBJ2-3, with unresolved D. V shed 5 bases and J shed 14 bases, with 20 bases lying between them. Germline CDR1 reads MDHEN; CDR2 reads SYDVKM. This CDR3 contains 13 residues. The CDR3 nucleotides read TGTGCCAGCAGTCGAACGGCCTCCCGAGTGGGGTATTTT. Translating gives CASSRTASRVGYF.